The 6 T cell receptor beta chains in this list originate from one sample, sequenced in a study of T-cell reconstitution after alpha-beta-depleted transplantation in children. Unique molecular identifiers were incorporated when the TCRbeta library was constructed. Using its own MiXCR run on the PCR reads, TCRdb lists one record per CDR3 protein. The sample gives fewer than 550,000 distinct CDR3 sequences, about an eighth of which show up once; 14% is in the top ten. Sequenced material: PBMCs, mostly from graft donor cells, taken 180 days after TCRalphabeta/CD19-depleted stem cell transplant. These receptor sequences come from a female patient between 2 and 15 years old who had a stem cell transplant for aplastic anemia, so the T cells may come from the graft donor.

Only a few counts were recorded for this clonotype. This chain joins TRBV20-1 and TRBJ2-1, with D unclear. CDR1 DFQATT and CDR2 SNEGSKA come from the germline V gene (reference sequence). The CDR3 length is 15 residues. Trimming shortened V by 0 bases and J by 7 bases, and 16 bases separated the two germline ends. The chain's CDR3 is CSAREGSAQINEQFF. CDR3 DNA: TGCAGTGCTAGAGAGGGCAGCGCCCAAATTAATGAGCAGTTCTTC.

Of note for this clonotype: Lacking the conserved final phenylalanine or tryptophan, this CDR3 likely reflects a read error. The V and J genes are TRBV27 and TRBJ2-1; 10 positions agree with TRBD1. CDR1 and CDR2 from the germline V gene are MNHEY and SMNVEV (reference sequence). This CDR3 has 13 amino acids. Losses at the gene ends were 7 bases for V and 6 bases for J; bases not matched to a gene: 3. In DNA form, the CDR3 reads TGTGCCAGCACCCGGACAGGGGGCAATGAGCAGTTCTCC. Amino acids: CASTRTGGNEQFS.

Only a few counts were recorded for this clonotype. V is TRBV24-1 and J is TRBJ2-1; TRBD1 aligns across 8 bases. Germline V CDR1 and CDR2: KGHDR, SFDVKD. The V segment lost 4 bases and the J segment 6 bases; nucleotides outside the gene matches: 7. The CDR3 is 15 residues long. This chain's CDR3 is CATSEGQVIANEQFF. CDR3 nucleotides: TGTGCCACCAGTGAGGGACAGGTCATTGCCAATGAGCAGTTCTTC.

In this sample, this clonotype turned up a few times. The chain links TRBV12-5 to TRBJ2-1; D ambiguous. The CDR3 has 13 residues. Per germline, CDR1 LGHNT and CDR2 FRNRAP. V dropped 3 bases and J dropped 7 bases, with 10 bases sitting between them. The CDR3 sequence: CASGFRNENEQFF. CDR3 nucleotide sequence: TGTGCTAGTGGTTTCCGCAACGAGAATGAGCAGTTCTTC.

Here the CDR3 DNA reads TGTGCCACCAGTGATTCCAGACAAGATCACACCGGGGAGCTGTTTTTT. Translating gives CATSDSRQDHTGELFF. This chain links TRBV24-1 with TRBJ2-2; D gene unclear. Germline CDR1 and CDR2: KGHDR and SFDVKD. CDR3 length: 16 residues. Trimming pared 2 bases from V and 3 bases from J, leaving 12 bases between.

The genes are TRBV7-2 and TRBJ2-3; D unresolved. The CDR3 is made up of 15 amino acids. From germline, CDR1 is SGHTA and CDR2 FQGNSA. V lost 2 bases to trimming and J lost 1 base, with 10 bases between them. The CDR3 spells CASSLMSWGTDTQYF. The DNA of the CDR3 is TGTGCCAGCAGCTTAATGTCCTGGGGCACAGATACGCAGTATTTT.